Sequencing of this T cell receptor beta chain was carried out in a study of T cell repertoires in cytomegalovirus infection. Background on the study: HLA-C-restricted CMV epitopes, recently identified, and well-studied HLA-B-restricted ones were used by the study. Public TCR beta signatures indicated both CMV infection and matching HLA type. Study-level findings and limits: The ex vivo response was dominated by HLA-C-restricted CMV-specific TCR beta clonotypes.

As concerns this clonotype: Its antigen is not known.

Looked up from germline, CDR1 is MNHEY and CDR2 is SMNVEV (reference sequence). V gave up 6 bases and J gave up 2 bases, with 14 bases separating them. The CDR3 runs to 14 residues. Each CDR3 protein is one row after TCRdb ran MiXCR on the reads. This sample has approximately 220,000 distinct CDR3 sequences, with roughly 34% found just once. The rearrangement links TRBV27 to TRBJ2-7; tentative D call: TRBD1 (6 bases). This clonotype was obtained from a human donor in good health (CMV status not recorded). Some clones in this sample may be carry-over from other donors' samples. The sample here was CD8+ T cells from cultured PBMCs, taken from culture after CMV antigen stimulation. The chain's CDR3 is CASRLAGVPYEQYF. The DNA for the CDR3 is TGTGCCAGCAGGTTGGCAGGGGTACCCTACGAGCAGTACTTC.